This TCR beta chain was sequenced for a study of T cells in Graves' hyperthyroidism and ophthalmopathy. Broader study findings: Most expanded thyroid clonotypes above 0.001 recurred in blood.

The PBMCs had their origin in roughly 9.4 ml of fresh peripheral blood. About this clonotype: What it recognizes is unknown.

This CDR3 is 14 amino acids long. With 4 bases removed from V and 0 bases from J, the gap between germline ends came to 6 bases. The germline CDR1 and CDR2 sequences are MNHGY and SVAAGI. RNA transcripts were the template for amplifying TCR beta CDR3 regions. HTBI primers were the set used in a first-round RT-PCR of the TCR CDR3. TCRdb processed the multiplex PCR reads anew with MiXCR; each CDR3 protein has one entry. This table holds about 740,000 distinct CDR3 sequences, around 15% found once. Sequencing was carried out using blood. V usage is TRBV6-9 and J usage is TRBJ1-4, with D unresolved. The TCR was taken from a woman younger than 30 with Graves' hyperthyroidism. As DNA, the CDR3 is TGTGCCAGCAGTTGGGGTGCAACTAATGAAAAACTGTTTTTT. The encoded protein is CASSWGATNEKLFF.